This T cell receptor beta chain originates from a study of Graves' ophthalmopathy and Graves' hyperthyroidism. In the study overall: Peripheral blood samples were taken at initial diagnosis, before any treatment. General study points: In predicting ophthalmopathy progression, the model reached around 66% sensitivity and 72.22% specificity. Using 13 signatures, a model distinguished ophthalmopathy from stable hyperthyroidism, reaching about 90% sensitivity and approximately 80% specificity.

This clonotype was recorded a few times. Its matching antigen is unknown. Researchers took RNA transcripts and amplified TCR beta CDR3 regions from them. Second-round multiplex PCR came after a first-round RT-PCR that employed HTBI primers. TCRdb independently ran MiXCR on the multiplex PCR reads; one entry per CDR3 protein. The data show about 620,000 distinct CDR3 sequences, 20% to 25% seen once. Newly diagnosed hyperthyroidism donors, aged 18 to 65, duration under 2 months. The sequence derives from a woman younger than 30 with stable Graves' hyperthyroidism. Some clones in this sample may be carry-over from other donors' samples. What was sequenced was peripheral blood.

The CDR3 DNA reads as TGTGCCAGCTCACCAGCGACGGATAACTATGGCTACACCTTC. Translating it yields CASSPATDNYGYTF. The chain couples TRBV18 to TRBJ1-2; D not resolved. Trimming removed 2 bases at V and 1 base at J, with 8 bases between. Germline CDR1 is KGHSH and CDR2 is LQKENI. This CDR3 has 14 residues.